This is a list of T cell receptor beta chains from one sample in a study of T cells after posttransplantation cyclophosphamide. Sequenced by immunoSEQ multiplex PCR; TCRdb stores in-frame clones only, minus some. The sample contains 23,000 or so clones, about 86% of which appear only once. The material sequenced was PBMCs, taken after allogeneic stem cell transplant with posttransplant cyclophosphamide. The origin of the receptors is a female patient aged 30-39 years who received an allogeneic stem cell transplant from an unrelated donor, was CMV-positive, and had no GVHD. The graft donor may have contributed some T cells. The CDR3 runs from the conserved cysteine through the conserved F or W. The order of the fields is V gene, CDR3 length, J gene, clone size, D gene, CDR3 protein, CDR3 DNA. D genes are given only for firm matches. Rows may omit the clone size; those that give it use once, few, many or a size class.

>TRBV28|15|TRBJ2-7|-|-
CASSFPSTVKYEQYF
TGTGCCAGCAGTTTTCCTAGTACCGTGAAATACGAGCAGTACTTC
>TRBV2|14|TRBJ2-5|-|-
CASSGTVIGETQYF
TGTGCCAGCAGTGGGACAGTGATAGGAGAGACCCAGTACTTC
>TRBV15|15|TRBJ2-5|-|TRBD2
CATSRVGLGGETQYF
TGTGCCACCAGCAGAGTGGGTCTGGGGGGGGAGACCCAGTACTTC
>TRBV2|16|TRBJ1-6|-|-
CASSGAQGYYNSPLHF
TGTGCCAGCAGTGGTGCCCAGGGGTATTATAATTCACCCCTCCACTTT
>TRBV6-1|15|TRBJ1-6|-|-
CASHLRGGWGSPLHF
TGTGCCAGCCACCTCAGGGGCGGATGGGGATCACCCCTCCACTTT
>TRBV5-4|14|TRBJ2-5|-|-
CASSPDRREGTQYF
TGTGCCAGCAGCCCCGACAGGAGAGAAGGGACCCAGTACTTC
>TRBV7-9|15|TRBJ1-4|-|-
CASRHEGATNEKLFF
TGTGCCAGCAGACATGAGGGGGCAACTAATGAAAAACTGTTTTTT
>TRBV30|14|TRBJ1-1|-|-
CAWRERGLGTEAFF
TGTGCCTGGAGGGAAAGGGGTTTGGGCACTGAAGCTTTCTTT
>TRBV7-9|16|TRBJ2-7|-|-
CASSFPEMTSSYEQYF
TGTGCCAGCAGCTTTCCCGAAATGACAAGCTCCTACGAGCAGTACTTC
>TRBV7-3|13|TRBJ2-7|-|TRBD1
CASSLDRGGGQYF
TGTGCCAGCAGCTTAGACAGGGGGGGCGGGCAGTACTTC
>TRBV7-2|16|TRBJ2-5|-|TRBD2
CASSILPGLAEETQYF
TGTGCCAGCAGCATACTTCCGGGACTAGCGGAAGAGACCCAGTACTTC
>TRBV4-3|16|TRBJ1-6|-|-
CASSQVQVGNNSPLHF
TGCGCCAGCAGCCAAGTCCAGGTTGGAAATAATTCACCCCTCCACTTT
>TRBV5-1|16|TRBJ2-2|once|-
CASGQDPSANTGELFF
TGCGCCAGCGGACAAGACCCATCCGCGAACACCGGGGAGCTGTTTTTT
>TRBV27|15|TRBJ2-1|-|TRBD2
CASSLGSSGYNEQFF
TGTGCCAGCAGTTTGGGTTCTAGCGGGTACAATGAGCAGTTCTTC
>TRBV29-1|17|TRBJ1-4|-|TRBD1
CSVVGPGTGASNEKLFF
TGCAGCGTTGTAGGCCCCGGGACAGGGGCTTCTAATGAAAAACTGTTTTTT
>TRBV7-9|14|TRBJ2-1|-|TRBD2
CASSLKRGRDEQFF
TGTGCCAGCAGCTTAAAGCGGGGTAGGGATGAGCAGTTCTTC
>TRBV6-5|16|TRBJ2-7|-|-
CASSYSDTPLSYEQYF
TGTGCCAGCAGTTACTCCGACACCCCATTGAGCTACGAGCAGTACTTC
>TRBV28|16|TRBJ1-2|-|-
CASSFSPGTTNYGYTF
TGTGCCAGCAGTTTCTCCCCAGGGACAACCAACTATGGCTACACCTTC
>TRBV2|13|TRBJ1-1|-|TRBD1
CASSRQGAPEAFF
TGTGCCAGTTCCCGACAGGGGGCCCCTGAAGCTTTCTTT
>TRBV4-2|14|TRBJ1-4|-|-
CASSQGGVGEKLFF
TGTGCCAGCAGCCAAGGGGGGGTGGGCGAAAAACTGTTTTTT
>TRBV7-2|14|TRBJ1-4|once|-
CASSLVQGNEKLFF
TGTGCCAGCAGCTTAGTTCAGGGTAATGAAAAACTGTTTTTT
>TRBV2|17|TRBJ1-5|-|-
CASTRVDGRSSNQPQHF
TGTGCCAGCACCAGGGTTGATGGCAGGAGTAGCAATCAGCCCCAGCATTTT
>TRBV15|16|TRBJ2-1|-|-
CATSRSRDFYYNEQFF
TGTGCCACCAGCAGGAGTAGGGACTTCTACTACAATGAGCAGTTCTTC
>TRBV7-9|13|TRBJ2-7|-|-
CASSLVLSYEQYF
TGTGCCAGCAGCTTAGTCCTCTCCTACGAGCAGTACTTC
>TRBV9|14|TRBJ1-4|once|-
CASSVQGGNEKLFF
TGTGCCAGCAGCGTTCAGGGAGGTAATGAAAAACTGTTTTTT
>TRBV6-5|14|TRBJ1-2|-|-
CASTPRAGVDGYTF
TGTGCCAGCACCCCTAGGGCGGGGGTTGATGGCTACACCTTC
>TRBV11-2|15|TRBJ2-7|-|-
CASSLLGLYNYEQYF
TGTGCCAGCAGCTTACTGGGACTTTATAACTACGAGCAGTACTTC
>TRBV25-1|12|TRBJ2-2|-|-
CASRHNTGELFF
TGTGCCAGCAGACATAACACCGGGGAGCTGTTTTTT
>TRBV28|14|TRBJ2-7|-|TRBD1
CASSLLQGAYEQYF
TGTGCCAGCAGCCTCTTGCAGGGGGCCTACGAGCAGTACTTC
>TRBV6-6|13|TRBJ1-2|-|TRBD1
CASSLSGGFGYTF
TGTGCCAGCAGTCTATCAGGGGGCTTTGGCTACACCTTC
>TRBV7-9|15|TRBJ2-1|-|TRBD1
CASSRRGQGYNEQFF
TGTGCCAGCAGCCGACGTGGACAGGGTTACAATGAGCAGTTCTTC
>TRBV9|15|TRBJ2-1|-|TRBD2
CASSASGGAYNEQFF
TGTGCCAGCAGCGCGAGCGGGGGGGCCTACAATGAGCAGTTCTTC
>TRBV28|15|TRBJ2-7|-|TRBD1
CASSARTGLTYEQYF
TGTGCCAGCAGTGCACGGACAGGGCTTACCTACGAGCAGTACTTC
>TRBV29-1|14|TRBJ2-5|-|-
CSVRRGGLQETQYF
TGCAGCGTTAGGAGGGGGGGCCTGCAAGAGACCCAGTACTTC
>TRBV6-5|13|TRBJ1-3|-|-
CASRGVPGSTIYF
TGTGCCAGCAGGGGAGTTCCTGGAAGCACCATATATTTT
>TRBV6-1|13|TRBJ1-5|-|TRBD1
CASKTGGNQPQHF
TGTGCCAGCAAGACAGGGGGCAATCAGCCCCAGCATTTT
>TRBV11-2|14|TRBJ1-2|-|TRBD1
CASSFRTGWGGYTF
TGTGCCAGCAGCTTCAGGACAGGCTGGGGTGGCTACACCTTC
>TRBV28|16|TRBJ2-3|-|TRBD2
CASSFATGGNLDTQYF
TGTGCCAGCAGTTTTGCAACGGGGGGGAATTTAGATACGCAGTATTTT
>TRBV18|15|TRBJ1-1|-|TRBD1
CASSPGTGGGTEAFF
TGTGCCAGCTCACCGGGCACAGGGGGGGGGACTGAAGCTTTCTTT
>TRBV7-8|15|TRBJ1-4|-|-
CASTLLTGGSEKLFF
TGTGCCAGCACCTTACTGACAGGCGGAAGTGAAAAACTGTTTTTT
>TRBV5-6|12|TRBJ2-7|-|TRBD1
CASSPTGVEQYF
TGTGCCAGCAGCCCGACAGGGGTCGAGCAGTACTTC
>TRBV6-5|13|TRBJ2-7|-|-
CASSYLSGYEQYF
TGTGCCAGCAGTTACTTGTCGGGCTACGAGCAGTACTTC
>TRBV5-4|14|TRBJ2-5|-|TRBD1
CASSGQGWGETQYF
TGTGCCAGCAGCGGACAGGGGTGGGGGGAGACCCAGTACTTC
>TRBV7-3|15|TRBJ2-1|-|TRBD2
CASSSGTSVYNEQFF
TGTGCCAGCAGCTCGGGGACTAGCGTTTACAATGAGCAGTTCTTC
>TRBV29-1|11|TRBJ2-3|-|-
CSVDLSDTQYF
TGCAGCGTTGATCTTAGTGATACGCAGTATTTT
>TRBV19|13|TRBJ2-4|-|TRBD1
CASKGARTNIQYF
TGTGCCAGTAAGGGGGCCCGGACGAACATTCAGTACTTC
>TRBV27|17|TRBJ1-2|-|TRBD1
CASSLLQGASRKDGYTF
TGTGCCAGCAGTTTATTACAGGGGGCGAGTCGCAAAGATGGCTACACCTTC
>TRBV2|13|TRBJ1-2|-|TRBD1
CASSTQGAGGYTF
TGTGCCAGCAGTACACAGGGGGCTGGGGGCTACACCTTC
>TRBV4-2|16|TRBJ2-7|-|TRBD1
CASSQAYRQGIYEQYF
TGTGCCAGCAGCCAAGCGTATAGACAGGGAATCTACGAGCAGTACTTC
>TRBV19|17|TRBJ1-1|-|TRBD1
CASSPRTGGRMNTEAFF
TGTGCCAGTAGCCCCCGGACAGGGGGCCGAATGAACACTGAAGCTTTCTTT